Detailed here is one T cell receptor beta chain. The data were obtained in a study of PD-1 blockade in classical Hodgkin lymphoma. Assay: immunoSEQ multiplex PCR; the TCRdb copy retains only in-frame clones and omits some. The data contain about 37,000 clones, about 80% of them singletons. Brentuximab vedotin exposure varied, and every patient relapsed after autologous stem cell transplantation. Each best response was a complete response, a partial response or progressive disease. The TCR was taken from a human donor with classical Hodgkin lymphoma. The sequencing here drew on peripheral blood mononuclear cells (PBMCs), taken before the second cycle of nivolumab.

CDR3 in DNA: TGTGCCAGCAGCCAAGAAACTTACGACTATGGCTACACCTTC. It codes for CASSQETYDYGYTF. J is TRBJ1-2 and V is TRBV5-6; D is ambiguous. Germline-derived CDR1 and CDR2 are SGHDT and YYEEEE. The CDR3 runs 14 residues. V gave up 4 bases and J gave up 3 bases, with 13 bases separating them. Variable domain in full (rest from reference TRBV5-6 and TRBJ1-2): DAGVTQSPTHLIKTRGQQVTLRCSPKSGHDTVSWYQQALGQGPQFIFQYYEEEERQRGNFPDRFSGHQFPNYSSELNVNALLLGDSALYLCASSQETYDYGYTFGSGTRLTVV.